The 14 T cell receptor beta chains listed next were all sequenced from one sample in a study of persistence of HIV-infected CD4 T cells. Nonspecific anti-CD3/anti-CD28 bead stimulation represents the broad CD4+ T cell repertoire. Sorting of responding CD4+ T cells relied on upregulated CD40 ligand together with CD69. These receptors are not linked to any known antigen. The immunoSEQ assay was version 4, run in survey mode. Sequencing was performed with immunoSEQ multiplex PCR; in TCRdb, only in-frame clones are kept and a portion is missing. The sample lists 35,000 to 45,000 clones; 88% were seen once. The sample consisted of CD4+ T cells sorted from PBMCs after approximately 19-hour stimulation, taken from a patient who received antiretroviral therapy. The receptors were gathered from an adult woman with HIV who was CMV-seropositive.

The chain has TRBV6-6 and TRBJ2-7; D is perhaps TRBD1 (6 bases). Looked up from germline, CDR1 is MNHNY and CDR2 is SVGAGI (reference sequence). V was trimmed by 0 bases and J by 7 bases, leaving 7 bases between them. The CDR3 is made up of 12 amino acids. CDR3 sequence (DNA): TGTGCCAGCAGTTACTCAGGGGGTGAGCAGTACTTC. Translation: CASSYSGGEQYF.

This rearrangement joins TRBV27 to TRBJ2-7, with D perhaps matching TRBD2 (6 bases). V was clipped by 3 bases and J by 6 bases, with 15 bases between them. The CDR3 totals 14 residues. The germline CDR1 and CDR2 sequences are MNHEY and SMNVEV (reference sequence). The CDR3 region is CASSFWGERSEQYF. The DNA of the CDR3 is TGTGCCAGCAGTTTTTGGGGGGAGCGCTCCGAGCAGTACTTC.

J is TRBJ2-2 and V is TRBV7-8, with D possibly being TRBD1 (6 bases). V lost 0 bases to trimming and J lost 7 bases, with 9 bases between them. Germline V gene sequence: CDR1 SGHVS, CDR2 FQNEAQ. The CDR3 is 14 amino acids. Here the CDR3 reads CASSLARGVGELFF. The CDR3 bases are TGTGCCAGCAGCTTAGCCAGGGGTGTCGGGGAGCTGTTTTTT.

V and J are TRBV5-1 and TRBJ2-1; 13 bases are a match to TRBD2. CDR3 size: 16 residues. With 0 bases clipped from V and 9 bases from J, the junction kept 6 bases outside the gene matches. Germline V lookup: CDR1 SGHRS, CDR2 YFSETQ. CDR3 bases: TGCGCCAGCAGCTTGGTACTAGCGGGGGGGCCAGCTGAGCAGTTCTTC. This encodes CASSLVLAGGPAEQFF.

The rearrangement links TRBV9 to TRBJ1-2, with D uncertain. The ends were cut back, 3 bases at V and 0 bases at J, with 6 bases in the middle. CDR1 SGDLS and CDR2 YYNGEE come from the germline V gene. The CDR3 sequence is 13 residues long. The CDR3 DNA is TGTGCCAGCAGCGCCAAAGCTAACTATGGCTACACCTTC. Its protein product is CASSAKANYGYTF.

CDR3 in amino acids: CASPAEDTQYF. In DNA, the CDR3 is TGCGCCAGCCCCGCGGAAGATACGCAGTATTTT. The chain uses TRBV10-1 and TRBJ2-3; D is unresolved. Germline CDR1 and CDR2: WNHNN and SYGVQD (reference sequence). V was shortened by 8 bases and J by 5 bases, with 8 bases between the two germline ends. This CDR3 has 11 amino acids.

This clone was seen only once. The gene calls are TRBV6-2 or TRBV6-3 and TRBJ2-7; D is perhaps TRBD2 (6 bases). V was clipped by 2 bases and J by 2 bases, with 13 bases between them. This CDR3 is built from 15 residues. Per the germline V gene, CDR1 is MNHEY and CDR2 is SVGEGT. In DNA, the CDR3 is TGTGCCAGCAGTTACGGCGGGGATCTTGCCTACGAGCAGTACGTC. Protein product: CASSYGGDLAYEQYV.

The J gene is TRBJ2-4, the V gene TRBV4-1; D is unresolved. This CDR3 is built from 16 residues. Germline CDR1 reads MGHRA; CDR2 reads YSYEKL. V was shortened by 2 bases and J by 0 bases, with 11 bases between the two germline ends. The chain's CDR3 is CASSQFWKLAKNIQYF. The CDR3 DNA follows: TGCGCCAGCAGCCAATTCTGGAAACTAGCCAAAAACATTCAGTACTTC.

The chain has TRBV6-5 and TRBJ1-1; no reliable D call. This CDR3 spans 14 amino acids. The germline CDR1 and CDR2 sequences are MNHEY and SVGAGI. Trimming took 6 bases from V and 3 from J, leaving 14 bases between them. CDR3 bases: TGTGCCAGCAGAGGCTACCTACGGGACACTGAAGCTTTCTTT. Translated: CASRGYLRDTEAFF.

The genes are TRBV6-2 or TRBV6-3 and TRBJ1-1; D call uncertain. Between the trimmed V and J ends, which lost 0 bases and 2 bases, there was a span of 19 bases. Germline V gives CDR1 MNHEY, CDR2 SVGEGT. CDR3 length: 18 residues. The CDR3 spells CASSYSSMGKRGNTEAFF. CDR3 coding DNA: TGTGCCAGCAGTTACTCGAGTATGGGGAAGAGAGGAAACACTGAAGCTTTCTTT.

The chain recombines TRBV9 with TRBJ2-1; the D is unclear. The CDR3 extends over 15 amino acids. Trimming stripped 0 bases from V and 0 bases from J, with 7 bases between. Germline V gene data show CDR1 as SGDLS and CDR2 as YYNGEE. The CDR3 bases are TGTGCCAGCAGCGTAGGACACCGCTCCTACAATGAGCAGTTCTTC. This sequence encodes CASSVGHRSYNEQFF.

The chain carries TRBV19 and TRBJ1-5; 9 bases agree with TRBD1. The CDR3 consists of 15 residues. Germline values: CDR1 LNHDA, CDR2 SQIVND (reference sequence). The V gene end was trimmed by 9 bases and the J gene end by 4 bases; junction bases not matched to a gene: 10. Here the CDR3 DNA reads TGTGCCAGCGGCTCGGGGGGGACAGGGAATCAGCCCCAGCATTTT. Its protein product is CASGSGGTGNQPQHF.

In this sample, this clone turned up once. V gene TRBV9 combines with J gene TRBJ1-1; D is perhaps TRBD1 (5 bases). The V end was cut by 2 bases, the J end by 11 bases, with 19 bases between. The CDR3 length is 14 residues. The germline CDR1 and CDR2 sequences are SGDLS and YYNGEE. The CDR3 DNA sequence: TGTGCCAGCAGCGTTACCGGGACTCCTAAGGGGGCTTTCTTT. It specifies CASSVTGTPKGAFF.

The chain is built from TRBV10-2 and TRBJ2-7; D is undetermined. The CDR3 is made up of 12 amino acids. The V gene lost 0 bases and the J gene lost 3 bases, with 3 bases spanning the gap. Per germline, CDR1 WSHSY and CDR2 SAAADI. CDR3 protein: CASSESYYEQYV. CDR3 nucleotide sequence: TGCGCCAGCAGTGAGTCCTACTACGAGCAGTACGTC.